This is a list of T cell receptor beta chains from one sample in a study of STAT5B mutations in CD4+ large granular lymphocyte leukemia. The data were produced by immunoSEQ multiplex PCR, yet TCRdb's version contains in-frame clones alone and is incomplete. The sample has about 18,000 clones; approximately 84% are singletons. The sequenced sample was CD4+ T cells from blood buffy coats. These TCRs come from a human donor in good health. Both conserved end residues are part of each CDR3. Fields, in order: D gene, J gene, V gene, clone size, CDR3 DNA, CDR3 protein. D genes are given only for firm matches. Clone size appears in some rows only: once, few, many, or a class for an expanded clone.

D gene: .; J gene: TRBJ1-1; V gene: TRBV6-1; clone size: .; CDR3 DNA: TGTGCCAGCAGTGGGGGGCGGAACACTGAAGCTTTCTTT; CDR3 protein: CASSGGRNTEAFF
D gene: .; J gene: TRBJ2-7; V gene: TRBV9; clone size: .; CDR3 DNA: TGTGCCAGCAGCGACCAGAACTCCTACGAGCAGTACTTC; CDR3 protein: CASSDQNSYEQYF
D gene: .; J gene: TRBJ2-5; V gene: TRBV7-2; clone size: .; CDR3 DNA: TGTGCCAGCAGCTTGGTCAGGGAGGAGACCCAGTACTTC; CDR3 protein: CASSLVREETQYF
D gene: .; J gene: TRBJ1-2; V gene: TRBV19; clone size: .; CDR3 DNA: TGTGCCAGTAAGGGCACTGATTACCCTAGCTATGGCTACACCTTC; CDR3 protein: CASKGTDYPSYGYTF
D gene: .; J gene: TRBJ2-7; V gene: TRBV11-2; clone size: once; CDR3 DNA: TGTGCCAGCAGCTTTCAGGGAGACGAGCAGTACTTC; CDR3 protein: CASSFQGDEQYF
D gene: .; J gene: TRBJ2-3; V gene: TRBV9; clone size: .; CDR3 DNA: TGTGCCAGCAGCGTAGGGGCAGGGGCCGGGGGGATAGATACGCAGTATTTT; CDR3 protein: CASSVGAGAGGIDTQYF
D gene: .; J gene: TRBJ1-1; V gene: TRBV6-6; clone size: .; CDR3 DNA: TGTGCCAGCAGCGCCGGGACCCTCATGAACACTGAAGCTTTCTTT; CDR3 protein: CASSAGTLMNTEAFF
D gene: .; J gene: TRBJ2-1; V gene: TRBV6-4; clone size: .; CDR3 DNA: TGTGCCAGCAGAGGGATGGGTGAGCAGTTCTTC; CDR3 protein: CASRGMGEQFF
D gene: .; J gene: TRBJ1-5; V gene: TRBV30; clone size: .; CDR3 DNA: TGTGCCTGGAGTGTTGGAGGCGGGCGAAGCAATCAGCCCCAGCATTTT; CDR3 protein: CAWSVGGGRSNQPQHF
D gene: TRBD1; J gene: TRBJ2-7; V gene: TRBV28; clone size: few; CDR3 DNA: TGTGCCAGCAGTTCCCTCCAGGGGGAAAAAAACGAGCAGTACTTC; CDR3 protein: CASSSLQGEKNEQYF
D gene: .; J gene: TRBJ2-7; V gene: TRBV29-1; clone size: once; CDR3 DNA: TGCAGCGGAAGGGACAACTACTACGAGCAGTACTTC; CDR3 protein: CSGRDNYYEQYF
D gene: TRBD2; J gene: TRBJ2-3; V gene: TRBV19; clone size: .; CDR3 DNA: TGTGCCAGTAGTATCAAAAGCGGGAGCTTGAATATAGATACGCAGTATTTT; CDR3 protein: CASSIKSGSLNIDTQYF
D gene: .; J gene: TRBJ2-3; V gene: TRBV6-5; clone size: .; CDR3 DNA: TGTGCCAGCACCTTACCTGGCACAGATACGCAGTATTTT; CDR3 protein: CASTLPGTDTQYF
D gene: TRBD1; J gene: TRBJ2-3; V gene: TRBV25-1; clone size: .; CDR3 DNA: TGTGCCAGCAGAGAGGGACAGGTGGGGGATACGCAGTATTTT; CDR3 protein: CASREGQVGDTQYF
D gene: .; J gene: TRBJ2-5; V gene: TRBV7-2; clone size: .; CDR3 DNA: TGTGCCAGCAGCCCCGGACAGATACAAGAGACCCAGTACTTC; CDR3 protein: CASSPGQIQETQYF
D gene: .; J gene: TRBJ2-3; V gene: TRBV6-1; clone size: .; CDR3 DNA: TGTGCCAGCAGTGCCCGGGATACGCAGTATTTT; CDR3 protein: CASSARDTQYF
D gene: .; J gene: TRBJ2-7; V gene: TRBV7-9; clone size: .; CDR3 DNA: TGTGCCACTACCCCGTTTTACGAGCAGTACTTC; CDR3 protein: CATTPFYEQYF
D gene: TRBD1; J gene: TRBJ1-1; V gene: TRBV6-1; clone size: once; CDR3 DNA: TGTGCCAGCATCGATACAGGGGCGAGTGAAGCTTTCTTT; CDR3 protein: CASIDTGASEAFF
D gene: .; J gene: TRBJ2-7; V gene: TRBV6-5; clone size: .; CDR3 DNA: TGTGCCAGCAGTTCCAAGCCCGGGAGCGATAAGCAGTACTTC; CDR3 protein: CASSSKPGSDKQYF
D gene: .; J gene: TRBJ2-3; V gene: TRBV5-6; clone size: .; CDR3 DNA: TGTGCCAGCAGCTTTAATTGGGGAAGCACAGATACGCAGTATTTT; CDR3 protein: CASSFNWGSTDTQYF
D gene: TRBD1; J gene: TRBJ1-5; V gene: TRBV15; clone size: .; CDR3 DNA: TGTGCCACCAGCCCCCCAGGGGGACAGGGGTACAATCAGCCCCAGCATTTT; CDR3 protein: CATSPPGGQGYNQPQHF
D gene: .; J gene: TRBJ2-2; V gene: TRBV7-7; clone size: .; CDR3 DNA: TGTGCCAGCAGCCCCGGCCTAGCTTACACCGGGGAGCTGTTTTTT; CDR3 protein: CASSPGLAYTGELFF
D gene: TRBD1; J gene: TRBJ1-1; V gene: TRBV18; clone size: .; CDR3 DNA: TGTGCCAGCTCGCGGGACAGCAAGTACACTGAAGCTTTCTTT; CDR3 protein: CASSRDSKYTEAFF
D gene: .; J gene: TRBJ1-1; V gene: TRBV7-9; clone size: .; CDR3 DNA: TGTGCCAGCAGCCGGGTGAACACTGAAGCTTTCTTT; CDR3 protein: CASSRVNTEAFF
D gene: TRBD1; J gene: TRBJ1-2; V gene: TRBV27; clone size: .; CDR3 DNA: TGTGCCAGCAGTCCCGGGACAGATGCCTATGGCTACACCTTC; CDR3 protein: CASSPGTDAYGYTF
D gene: TRBD2; J gene: TRBJ2-3; V gene: TRBV7-9; clone size: .; CDR3 DNA: TGTGCCAGCTCCAGGCTAGCGGTGAGCACAGATACGCAGTATTTT; CDR3 protein: CASSRLAVSTDTQYF
D gene: TRBD1; J gene: TRBJ2-7; V gene: TRBV5-5; clone size: .; CDR3 DNA: TGTGCCAGCAGCATAGGACAGGGGGCCCCCAGGCAGTACTTC; CDR3 protein: CASSIGQGAPRQYF
D gene: TRBD1; J gene: TRBJ2-2; V gene: TRBV18; clone size: .; CDR3 DNA: TGTGCCAGCGCGACCAGGGAGACAGGGGTCCCCGGGGAGCTGTTTTTT; CDR3 protein: CASATRETGVPGELFF
D gene: TRBD2; J gene: TRBJ2-7; V gene: TRBV30; clone size: .; CDR3 DNA: TGTGCCTGGAGGCGGGAGGGCCCCAACGAGCAGTACTTC; CDR3 protein: CAWRREGPNEQYF
D gene: TRBD1; J gene: TRBJ1-3; V gene: TRBV9; clone size: .; CDR3 DNA: TGTGCCAGCAGCCTCCGACAGGGGTATGACTCTGGAAACACCATATATTTT; CDR3 protein: CASSLRQGYDSGNTIYF
D gene: TRBD1; J gene: TRBJ2-5; V gene: TRBV4-2; clone size: .; CDR3 DNA: TGTGCCAGCAGCCAACTTACCACAGGGGGCCGGGAGACCCAGTACTTC; CDR3 protein: CASSQLTTGGRETQYF
D gene: TRBD1; J gene: TRBJ2-7; V gene: TRBV7-8; clone size: .; CDR3 DNA: TGTGCCAGCAGCCCACGGGACAGCTCCTACGAGCAGTACTTC; CDR3 protein: CASSPRDSSYEQYF
D gene: TRBD1; J gene: TRBJ2-3; V gene: TRBV11-2; clone size: .; CDR3 DNA: TGTGCCAGCAGCTTAGTAGGGGGCAGGGTAGGGGCAGATACGCAGTATTTT; CDR3 protein: CASSLVGGRVGADTQYF
D gene: .; J gene: TRBJ2-2; V gene: TRBV7-2; clone size: .; CDR3 DNA: TGTGCCAGCAGCTTCGGCCTGAACACCGGGGAGCTGTTTTTT; CDR3 protein: CASSFGLNTGELFF
D gene: TRBD2; J gene: TRBJ2-2; V gene: TRBV4-1; clone size: few; CDR3 DNA: TGCGCCAGCAGCCAGCCCACTAGCGGGAGGGTTGGGGAGCTGTTTTTT; CDR3 protein: CASSQPTSGRVGELFF
D gene: .; J gene: TRBJ1-1; V gene: TRBV18; clone size: few; CDR3 DNA: TGTGCCAGCTCGTACAACATGAACACTGAAGCTTTCTTT; CDR3 protein: CASSYNMNTEAFF
D gene: .; J gene: TRBJ1-1; V gene: TRBV7-9; clone size: .; CDR3 DNA: TGTGCCAGCAGCTTTCACTCTGATGAAGCTTTCTTT; CDR3 protein: CASSFHSDEAFF
D gene: TRBD1; J gene: TRBJ2-7; V gene: TRBV27; clone size: once; CDR3 DNA: TGTGCCAGCAGTCCAGACGGGACAGGGTGGAGCGAGCAGTACTTC; CDR3 protein: CASSPDGTGWSEQYF
D gene: .; J gene: TRBJ2-2; V gene: TRBV7-6; clone size: .; CDR3 DNA: TGTGCCAGCAGCTTACACGGGGGTCGGGAGCTGTTTTTT; CDR3 protein: CASSLHGGRELFF
D gene: .; J gene: TRBJ2-5; V gene: TRBV11-2; clone size: .; CDR3 DNA: TGTGCCAGCAGCTTTCAGGAGACCCAGTACTTC; CDR3 protein: CASSFQETQYF
D gene: .; J gene: TRBJ1-1; V gene: TRBV7-9; clone size: .; CDR3 DNA: TGTGCCAGCAGCTCGGACAGTTTCACTGAAGCTTTCTTT; CDR3 protein: CASSSDSFTEAFF
D gene: TRBD1; J gene: TRBJ2-3; V gene: TRBV7-2; clone size: few; CDR3 DNA: TGTGCCAGCAGCCGGGACAGCCGGCCGCAGTATTTT; CDR3 protein: CASSRDSRPQYF
D gene: .; J gene: TRBJ2-7; V gene: TRBV30; clone size: .; CDR3 DNA: TGTGCCTGGAGTCGAGGGGGGAGTGGGGACGAGCAGTACTTC; CDR3 protein: CAWSRGGSGDEQYF
D gene: TRBD2; J gene: TRBJ2-1; V gene: TRBV5-6; clone size: .; CDR3 DNA: TGTGCCAGCAGCTTGGACAGCGGGGGGGGGTTCTTC; CDR3 protein: CASSLDSGGGFF
D gene: .; J gene: TRBJ2-2; V gene: TRBV6-1; clone size: .; CDR3 DNA: TGTGCCAGCAGTTTCTACACCGGGGAGCTGTTTTTT; CDR3 protein: CASSFYTGELFF
D gene: .; J gene: TRBJ1-1; V gene: TRBV5-5; clone size: .; CDR3 DNA: TGTGCCAGCAGCTCCATTCCGGGGAACACTGAAGCTTTCTTT; CDR3 protein: CASSSIPGNTEAFF
D gene: .; J gene: TRBJ2-7; V gene: TRBV18; clone size: .; CDR3 DNA: TGTGCCAGCTCACACATAACACCCTCAACGTCCTACGAGCAGTACTTC; CDR3 protein: CASSHITPSTSYEQYF
D gene: .; J gene: TRBJ1-1; V gene: TRBV6-6; clone size: .; CDR3 DNA: TGTGCCAGCAGTTACGTACAGAACACTGAAGCTTTCTTT; CDR3 protein: CASSYVQNTEAFF
D gene: TRBD1; J gene: TRBJ1-1; V gene: TRBV11-1; clone size: few; CDR3 DNA: TGTGCCAGCAGCTCAGGGGGGTCAACCGCCGTCGGAGCTTTCTTT; CDR3 protein: CASSSGGSTAVGAFF
D gene: TRBD1; J gene: TRBJ2-7; V gene: TRBV6-5; clone size: .; CDR3 DNA: TGTGCCAGCAGAGGGACAGGGATTGGCGAGCAGTACTTC; CDR3 protein: CASRGTGIGEQYF
D gene: .; J gene: TRBJ1-5; V gene: TRBV2; clone size: .; CDR3 DNA: TGTGCCAGCAGCCTTGGGGCGCGGGGCAATCAGCCCCAGCATTTT; CDR3 protein: CASSLGARGNQPQHF
D gene: TRBD2; J gene: TRBJ2-1; V gene: TRBV18; clone size: .; CDR3 DNA: TGTGCCAGCTCACCCACGTTAGCGGGATTAGGGGGTGAGCAGTTCTTC; CDR3 protein: CASSPTLAGLGGEQFF
D gene: TRBD2; J gene: TRBJ2-3; V gene: TRBV11-2; clone size: .; CDR3 DNA: TGTGCCAGCAGCGATATTATTCTAGCGGGGTTCTTAGATACGCAGTATTTT; CDR3 protein: CASSDIILAGFLDTQYF
D gene: TRBD2; J gene: TRBJ2-1; V gene: TRBV7-9; clone size: .; CDR3 DNA: TGTGCCAGCAGCTTCAGCGGGAACTCCTACAATGAGCAGTTCTTC; CDR3 protein: CASSFSGNSYNEQFF
D gene: TRBD2; J gene: TRBJ2-7; V gene: TRBV2; clone size: .; CDR3 DNA: TGTGCCAGCAGACCACAGATTAGCGGGAGGACTACCTACGAGCAGTACTTC; CDR3 protein: CASRPQISGRTTYEQYF
D gene: TRBD2; J gene: TRBJ2-7; V gene: TRBV6-5; clone size: .; CDR3 DNA: TGTGCCAGCAGGCGGAATAGCGGGAGAAGGCCCGAGCAGTACTTC; CDR3 protein: CASRRNSGRRPEQYF
D gene: TRBD2; J gene: TRBJ2-5; V gene: TRBV29-1; clone size: .; CDR3 DNA: TGCAGCGCACCAGACAGGGTGGGACTAGCGGGTGGGGAGACCCAGTACTTC; CDR3 protein: CSAPDRVGLAGGETQYF
D gene: .; J gene: TRBJ2-3; V gene: TRBV10-3; clone size: .; CDR3 DNA: TGTGCCATCAGTGGCACAGATACGCAGTATTTT; CDR3 protein: CAISGTDTQYF
D gene: .; J gene: TRBJ2-3; V gene: TRBV10-1; clone size: medium-sized; CDR3 DNA: TGCGCCAGCACCGATGGGGCTGCAGGCACAGATACGCAGTATTTT; CDR3 protein: CASTDGAAGTDTQYF
D gene: TRBD2; J gene: TRBJ2-5; V gene: TRBV29-1; clone size: .; CDR3 DNA: TGCAGCGTTGTTCTGGGGGGGGAGACCCAGTACTTC; CDR3 protein: CSVVLGGETQYF